These 10 T cell receptor beta chains were all obtained from the same sample, sequenced in a study of CD8 T cells in Susac syndrome. Random hexamers served to reverse transcribe roughly 0.45 to 1 ug RNA. TCRdb fed the immunoSEQ multiplex PCR reads into MiXCR, producing one record per CDR3 protein. This repertoire shows 100,000 to 150,000 distinct CDR3 sequences, over 85% found once; its top ten account for more than 0.25%. The sequenced sample consisted of CD8+ T cells from PBMCs. The source of these receptors is a human donor with multiple sclerosis.

This clonotype has a handful of counts. CDR3 residues: CSALGQGTLVEQYV. The CDR3 bases are TGCAGTGCTCTGGGCCAGGGAACCCTTGTTGAGCAGTACGTC. This sequence joins TRBV20-1 and TRBJ2-7; D possibly corresponds to TRBD1 (5 bases). Trimming took off 5 bases at V and 7 bases at J, with 21 bases between the two ends. This CDR3 has 14 residues. CDR1 is DFQATT, CDR2 SNEGSKA, per germline (reference sequence).

The rearrangement links TRBV7-8 to TRBJ2-3, with 8 bases aligning to TRBD1. Germline V gene sequence: CDR1 SGHVS, CDR2 FQNEAQ. The V segment lost 8 bases and the J segment 4 bases; nucleotides outside the gene matches: 8. The CDR3 sequence is 14 residues long. The CDR3 DNA sequence: TGTGCCAGCGTAATCGCAGGGGGCCCAGATACGCAGTATTTT. Translation gives CASVIAGGPDTQYF.

The chain joins TRBV5-6 to TRBJ1-5, with D maybe TRBD1 (5 bases). V lost 5 bases and J 4 bases, leaving 16 bases between the germline ends. Germline V lookup: CDR1 SGHDT, CDR2 YYEEEE. The CDR3 is 15 residues long. The CDR3 DNA is TGTGCCAGCAGACGCTGGCAGGGCCGAAATCAGCCCCAGCATTTT. Protein: CASRRWQGRNQPQHF.

The gene calls are TRBV29-1 and TRBJ2-1; possibly TRBD1 or TRBD2 for D (5 bases each). The CDR3 runs 14 residues. V was trimmed by 6 bases and J by 0 bases, leaving 12 bases between them. Looked up from germline, CDR1 is SQVTM and CDR2 is ANQGSEA. The CDR3, as DNA: TGCAGCGTCTCCGGGACGGACTCCTACAATGAGCAGTTCTTC. The encoded protein is CSVSGTDSYNEQFF.

The gene calls are TRBV20-1 and TRBJ1-5, with 8 nucleotides matching TRBD1. The V segment lost 6 bases and the J segment 2 bases; nucleotides outside the gene matches: 9. The CDR3 length is 15 residues. Germline lookup yields CDR1 DFQATT and CDR2 SNEGSKA (reference sequence). This CDR3 reads CSAKRQGLGNQPQHF. Written as DNA, the CDR3 is TGCAGTGCCAAAAGACAGGGGTTAGGCAATCAGCCCCAGCATTTT.

The V gene is TRBV5-6, the J gene TRBJ2-2; a possible D gene is TRBD1 (6 bases). This CDR3 is 13 amino acids long. V was trimmed by 4 bases and J by 5 bases, leaving 9 bases between them. CDR1 SGHDT and CDR2 YYEEEE come from the germline V gene. Here the CDR3 reads CASSGTGTGELFF. The CDR3 DNA reads TGTGCCAGCAGCGGAACAGGGACCGGGGAGCTGTTTTTT.

This chain links TRBV3-1 with TRBJ2-1, with D possibly matching TRBD2 (6 bases). The CDR3 covers 15 residues. Germline V gives CDR1 LGHDT, CDR2 YNNKEL (reference sequence). V was clipped by 4 bases and J by 7 bases, with 17 bases between them. The CDR3 reads CASSPLSGRHNEQFF. DNA for the CDR3: TGTGCCAGCAGCCCTCTAAGCGGGCGCCATAATGAGCAGTTCTTC.

The chain links TRBV3-1 to TRBJ1-5, with 7 nucleotides matching TRBD1. This CDR3 spans 13 amino acids. After removal of 5 bases from V and 5 bases from J, the junction contained 3 bases not matched to a gene. Germline CDR1 reads LGHDT; CDR2 reads YNNKEL (reference sequence). CDR3 region: CASSDRVDQPQHF. DNA of the CDR3: TGTGCCAGCAGCGACAGGGTCGATCAGCCCCAGCATTTT.

The chain combines TRBV6-4 with TRBJ2-3; D gene unclear. The CDR3 is made up of 14 amino acids. Trimming cost V 4 bases and J 2 bases, with 10 bases left between them. Germline-derived CDR1 and CDR2 are MRHNA and SNTAGT. CDR3 sequence: CASSGSIDTDTQYF. The DNA for the CDR3 is TGTGCCAGCAGTGGTAGCATCGACACAGATACGCAGTATTTT.

J is TRBJ1-1 and V is TRBV20-1, with TRBD1 matching 7 bases. The ends lost 5 bases at V and 0 bases at J; junction bases unmatched: 6. Looked up from germline, CDR1 is DFQATT and CDR2 is SNEGSKA (reference sequence). The CDR3 has 14 amino acids. CDR3 nucleotide sequence: TGCAGTGCTTTGGGGACAGCCATGAACACTGAAGCTTTCTTT. This codes for CSALGTAMNTEAFF.